One sample yielded the 25 T cell receptor beta chains listed below, sequenced in a study of blood T cell repertoires in COVID-19. Produced via immunoSEQ multiplex PCR; TCRdb's table is partial and in-frame only. The sample shows some 150,000 clones, under 90% of them seen only once. Source material: peripheral blood. These receptors were taken from a man in his 60s with acute or convalescent COVID-19.

The chain links TRBV11-2 to TRBJ2-7; D may be TRBD1 (6 bases). V was trimmed by 5 bases and J by 6 bases, leaving 14 bases between them. CDR3 size: 13 residues. The germline V gene encodes CDR1 SGHAT and CDR2 FQNNGV. The CDR3 sequence is CASSPNRVGEQYF. In DNA form, the CDR3 reads TGTGCCAGCAGCCCAAACAGGGTCGGCGAGCAGTACTTC.

The rearrangement joins TRBV9 to TRBJ2-5; D is unresolved. The V and J ends lost 0 bases and 3 bases respectively, with 12 bases between them. This CDR3 comprises 15 residues. In germline, CDR1 is SGDLS, CDR2 YYNGEE. DNA of the CDR3: TGTGCCAGCAGCGTAGCTCTTAAGGCGGAAGAGACCCAGTACTTC. Amino acid sequence: CASSVALKAEETQYF.

As DNA, the CDR3 is TGTGCCAGCAGTTTGGACAGGGGGAACTATGGCTACACCTTC. Protein product: CASSLDRGNYGYTF. The rearrangement links TRBV6-5 to TRBJ1-2, with 10 bases that match TRBD1. This CDR3 has 14 amino acids. V gave up 4 bases and J gave up 2 bases; unmatched junction bases: 1. The germline V gene encodes CDR1 MNHEY and CDR2 SVGAGI.

The chain has TRBV2 and TRBJ1-3; a possible D gene is TRBD1 (6 bases). Germline loops: CDR1 SNHLY, CDR2 FYNNEI. V was clipped by 11 bases and J by 4 bases, with 18 bases between them. This CDR3 is 14 amino acids long. CDR3 in amino acids: CAVGLGGQGNTIYF. CDR3 DNA: TGTGCCGTCGGCCTGGGGGGGCAGGGAAACACCATATATTTT.

The chain has TRBV19 and TRBJ1-5; 10 nucleotides agree with TRBD1. The CDR3 is 17 amino acids. Germline V lookup: CDR1 LNHDA, CDR2 SQIVND (reference sequence). V lost 5 bases to trimming and J lost 0 bases; unmatched junction nucleotides: 7. The CDR3 DNA reads as TGTGCCAGTAGTCCACGACAGGGGGCCTATAGCAATCAGCCCCAGCATTTT. This sequence encodes CASSPRQGAYSNQPQHF.

This chain uses TRBV18 with TRBJ2-7, with D maybe TRBD2 (6 bases). The CDR3 is 13 residues long. V was pared by 3 bases and J by 7 bases, with 13 bases between. Germline loops: CDR1 KGHSH, CDR2 LQKENI. CDR3 sequence: CASSPRSGEEQYF. In DNA, the CDR3 is TGTGCCAGCTCACCTCGTTCGGGAGAAGAGCAGTACTTC.

V gene TRBV7-9 combines with J gene TRBJ1-2; D unresolved. The germline V gene has CDR1 SEHNR and CDR2 FQNEAQ (reference sequence). This CDR3 is 13 amino acids long. Trimming removed 2 bases at V and 3 bases at J, with 7 bases between. The CDR3 sequence: CASSLSQDYGYTF. CDR3 nucleotide sequence: TGTGCCAGCAGCTTAAGCCAGGACTATGGCTACACCTTC. Full variable domain (missing parts from reference TRBV7-9 and TRBJ1-2): DTGVSQNPRHKITKRGQNVTFRCDPISEHNRLYWYRQTLGQGPEFLTYFQNEAQLEKSRLLSDRFSAERPKGSFSTLEIQRTEQGDSAMYLCASSLSQDYGYTFGSGTRLTVV.

The chain employs TRBV28 and TRBJ1-2; D gene ambiguous. V lost 5 bases and J lost 4, with 8 bases in between. This CDR3 comprises 12 residues. Germline V gene lookup returns CDR1 MDHEN and CDR2 SYDVKM. The CDR3 sequence is CASSPFGYGYTF. The DNA of the CDR3 is TGTGCCAGCAGTCCATTCGGCTATGGCTACACCTTC.

The sample holds one count of this clone. The genes are TRBV5-4 and TRBJ2-2; the match to TRBD2 covers 7 bases. V shed 7 bases and J 4 bases; nucleotides not matched to a gene: 7. Germline-derived CDR1 and CDR2 are SGHNT and YYREEE (reference sequence). The CDR3 totals 14 residues. The CDR3, as DNA: TGTGCCAGCGCGAGGGAGGGTGTCACCGGGGAGCTGTTTTTT. It codes for CASAREGVTGELFF.

The rearrangement joins TRBV6-2 or TRBV6-3 to TRBJ1-6, with TRBD1 identical over 9 bases. Per the germline V gene, CDR1 is MNHEY and CDR2 is SVGEGT. The CDR3 has 15 amino acids. The V segment lost 5 bases and the J segment 7 bases; nucleotides outside the gene matches: 6. The CDR3: CASSPAGTGNSPLHF. CDR3 DNA: TGTGCCAGCAGTCCCGCCGGGACAGGGAATTCACCCCTCCACTTT.

The chain recombines TRBV10-3 with TRBJ2-1, with 12 bases identical to TRBD1. Trimming at V came to 6 bases and at J to 4 bases, leaving 7 bases not matched to a gene. CDR1 and CDR2 (germline): ENHRY, SYGVKD. The CDR3 extends over 16 amino acids. The CDR3 sequence: CAIRTRDRGPYNEQFF. DNA for the CDR3: TGTGCCATCAGGACCCGGGACAGGGGGCCGTACAATGAGCAGTTCTTC.

Comment on this clone: The identical CDR3 is also encoded by other nucleotide sequences in the sample. The chain employs TRBV5-1 and TRBJ2-3, with a weak D call TRBD1 (7 bases). The germline V and J ends were trimmed by 4 bases and 1 base, with 13 bases remaining between them. Per germline, CDR1 SGHRS and CDR2 YFSETQ. The CDR3 is 15 amino acids. The CDR3 region is CASSLQGGGTDTQYF. CDR3 in DNA: TGCGCCAGCAGCCTTCAGGGGGGAGGCACAGATACGCAGTATTTT. The variable domain in full, completed from reference TRBV5-1 and TRBJ2-3, reads KAGVTQTPRYLIKTRGQQVTLSCSPISGHRSVSWYQQTPGQGLQFLFEYFSETQRNKGNFPGRFSGRQFSNSRSEMNVSTLELGDSALYLCASSLQGGGTDTQYFGPGTRLTVL.

V gene TRBV7-2 combines with J gene TRBJ1-5; D not resolved. V was trimmed by 0 bases and J by 5 bases, leaving 14 bases between them. This CDR3 spans 16 amino acids. CDR1 is SGHTA, CDR2 FQGNSA, per germline. Here the CDR3 DNA reads TGTGCCAGCAGCTTAGCGGTCGGCGCGGGAGATCAGCCCCAGCATTTT. This gives the protein CASSLAVGAGDQPQHF.

The genes are TRBV10-3 and TRBJ2-3; 10 bases match TRBD2. Germline V gene lookup returns CDR1 ENHRY and CDR2 SYGVKD. The CDR3 runs to 14 residues. Trimming cost V 10 bases and J 3 bases; bases outside gene matches: 7. The CDR3 is CATGGSGGTDTQYF. The CDR3 DNA follows: TGTGCCACCGGGGGTAGCGGGGGGACAGATACGCAGTATTTT.

This chain joins TRBV7-3 and TRBJ2-7, with 10 bases identical to TRBD2. Germline V gives CDR1 SGHTA, CDR2 FQGTGA. Germline trimming cut 2 bases from V and 1 base from J; bases unmatched to any gene: 2. The CDR3 covers 15 residues. CDR3 amino acids: CASSLGLAASYEQYF. CDR3 nucleotide sequence: TGTGCCAGCAGCTTAGGACTAGCGGCGTCCTACGAGCAGTACTTC.

This clone appeared once. The CDR3: CASSLSRAGVREKLFF. DNA for the CDR3: TGTGCCAGCAGTTTATCCAGAGCAGGGGTACGTGAAAAACTGTTTTTT. The chain joins TRBV28 to TRBJ1-4; D might be TRBD1 (6 bases). CDR3 size: 16 residues. Germline CDR1 reads MDHEN; CDR2 reads SYDVKM. Trimming removed 1 base from V and 7 bases from J, with 16 bases in between.

This chain links TRBV11-1 with TRBJ2-2, with TRBD2 identical over 8 bases. J was trimmed by 0 bases and V by 5 bases; bases with no gene match: 5. CDR1 SGHAT and CDR2 FQDESV come from the germline V gene (reference sequence). CDR3 length: 16 amino acids. Here the CDR3 DNA reads TGTGCCAGCAGCCCACCGGGACTAGCGAACACCGGGGAGCTGTTTTTT. Protein product: CASSPPGLANTGELFF.

Note on this clone: At one boundary the junction diverges from the germline segment, which might be a read error. The V and J genes are TRBV10-2 and TRBJ2-6; 8 nucleotides line up with TRBD1. Germline V CDR1 and CDR2: WSHSY, SAAADI. The CDR3 spans 17 residues. The CDR3 spells CASSWDRSRAGANVLTF. In DNA form, the CDR3 reads TGCGCCAGCAGTTGGGACAGGAGTAGGGCTGGCGCCAACGTCCTGACTTTC.

The rearrangement links TRBV3-1 (or the pseudogene TRBV3-2) to TRBJ1-6, with 7 bases aligning to TRBD1. Losses at the gene ends were 2 bases for V and 9 bases for J; bases not matched to a gene: 10. The CDR3 length is 16 residues. The germline CDR1 and CDR2 sequences are LGHDT and YNNKEL (reference sequence). In DNA form, the CDR3 reads TGTGCCAGCAGCCAATCGTTGGCAGGGGGAGGTTCACCCCTCCACTTT. Its protein is CASSQSLAGGGSPLHF.

This clone has just one count. This chain joins TRBV5-1 and TRBJ1-1; no firm D call. Germline V gene data show CDR1 as SGHRS and CDR2 as YFSETQ. CDR3 length equals 15 residues. V was shortened by 0 bases and J by 1 base, with 10 bases between the two germline ends. CDR3 protein: CASSLDAGGNTEAFF. The CDR3 DNA reads as TGCGCCAGCAGCTTGGATGCCGGAGGGAACACTGAAGCTTTCTTT. The entire variable domain, with the rest obtained from reference TRBV5-1 and TRBJ1-1, is as follows: KAGVTQTPRYLIKTRGQQVTLSCSPISGHRSVSWYQQTPGQGLQFLFEYFSETQRNKGNFPGRFSGRQFSNSRSEMNVSTLELGDSALYLCASSLDAGGNTEAFFGQGTRLTVV.

The V call is TRBV4-3, the J call TRBJ2-1; D may be TRBD1 (6 bases). The germline V gene has CDR1 LGHNA and CDR2 YSLEER. This CDR3 comprises 14 residues. V lost 3 bases and J lost 4, with 10 bases in between. The CDR3 spells CASSHNRDYNEQFF. DNA for the CDR3: TGCGCCAGCAGCCACAACAGGGATTACAATGAGCAGTTCTTC.

This clone occurred once. This chain joins TRBV3-1 (or the pseudogene TRBV3-2) and TRBJ1-2; D gene ambiguous. Trimming took 0 bases from V and 4 from J, leaving 12 bases between them. Germline CDR1 reads LGHDT; CDR2 reads YNNKEL (reference sequence). This CDR3 has 15 residues. The chain's CDR3 is CASSQDMETPYGYTF. The CDR3, as DNA: TGTGCCAGCAGCCAAGATATGGAGACCCCCTATGGCTACACCTTC.

This sequence joins TRBV5-1 and TRBJ2-1; D call uncertain. The CDR3 has 15 amino acids. Germline assignment: CDR1 SGHRS and CDR2 YFSETQ. Trimming cost V 4 bases and J 2 bases, with 13 bases left between them. The chain's CDR3 is CASSPLTNPYNEQFF. The CDR3 DNA sequence: TGCGCCAGCAGCCCCCTTACAAACCCCTACAATGAGCAGTTCTTC.

The chain employs TRBV5-3 and TRBJ1-4; D is possibly TRBD1 (6 bases). TRBV5-3 is identified as an open reading frame with a role that is uncertain. The CDR3 runs 12 residues. Trimming shortened V by 3 bases and J by 16 bases, and 16 bases separated the two germline ends. CDR3 protein: CARSSTTGKAFF. CDR3 DNA: TGTGCCAGAAGCTCTACGACAGGCAAAGCGTTTTTT.

The sample holds a few counts of this clone. The chain links TRBV10-3 to TRBJ1-3; D is unresolved. CDR3 length equals 13 residues. The V gene lost 4 bases and the J gene lost 3 bases, with 7 bases spanning the gap. CDR1 is ENHRY, CDR2 SYGVKD, per germline. CDR3 amino acids: CAISGEGGNTIYF. In DNA form, the CDR3 reads TGTGCCATCAGTGGTGAGGGTGGAAACACCATATATTTT.